The next 7 T cell receptor beta chains were all read from a single sample in a study of T cells in Graves' hyperthyroidism and ophthalmopathy (dated by TCRdb to the late 2010s). Library preparation used multiplex PCR. The instrument was an Illumina HiSeq 2000. Amplification of TCR beta CDR3 regions was carried out from RNA transcripts. The TCR CDR3 was subjected to a first round of RT-PCR using the HTBI primer set and the Qiagen OneStep RT-PCR kit. Starting from the raw public reads, TCRdb applied fastp trimming at Q25, assembled clones with MiXCR and retained in-frame beta chains. All rows with the same CDR3 protein become a single entry with the most common DNA and genes. This sample lists hundreds of thousands of distinct CDR3 sequences; 15% to 19% were detected once. The biggest ten clones account for 14% of the sample. Sample: blood. The receptors here all came from a woman aged 18 to 35 with Graves' hyperthyroidism.

Notes on this clonotype: A much more abundant neighbour one base away suggests this may be a read error. The V and J genes are TRBV6-5 and TRBJ2-5; TRBD2 matches at 8 bases. The CDR3 has 16 residues. The germline CDR1 and CDR2 sequences are MNHEY and SVGAGI. V lost 0 bases to trimming and J lost 7 bases; unmatched junction nucleotides: 10. CDR3 DNA: TGTGCCAGCAGTTACTCTACCGGGACTAGGTCAGCGACCCAGTACTTC. This gives the protein CASSYSTGTRSATQYF.

The chain couples TRBV19 to TRBJ2-7; D may be TRBD1 (5 bases). The CDR3 extends over 15 amino acids. Germline CDR1 reads LNHDA; CDR2 reads SQIVND (reference sequence). The V gene lost 1 base and the J gene lost 0 bases, with 10 bases spanning the gap. DNA of the CDR3: TGTGCCAGTAGTATAGGTGGTGGGGCCTCCTACGAGCAGTACTTC. Its translation: CASSIGGGASYEQYF.

At least ten counts were recorded for this clonotype. The J gene is TRBJ2-3, the V gene TRBV2, with 12 bases identical to TRBD1. The germline gives CDR1 SNHLY, CDR2 FYNNEI. With V trimmed by 4 bases and J by 3 bases, 5 bases remained unmatched. There are 16 residues in the CDR3. The CDR3 protein is CASSGDRGRLTDTQYF. The CDR3 DNA reads as TGTGCCAGCAGTGGGGACAGGGGGCGCCTTACAGATACGCAGTATTTT.

This chain joins TRBV4-1 and TRBJ1-5; 10 bases are shared with TRBD1. The CDR3 has 16 residues. The germline V gene has CDR1 MGHRA and CDR2 YSYEKL. Losses at the gene ends were 0 bases for V and 5 bases for J; bases not matched to a gene: 4. Here the CDR3 DNA reads TGCGCCAGCAGCCAAGAAAGAGGGACAGGGGATCAGCCCCAGCATTTT. Translating gives CASSQERGTGDQPQHF.

The chain uses TRBV6-1 and TRBJ2-7; 9 nucleotides match TRBD1. Trimming cost V 5 bases and J 3 bases; bases outside gene matches: 2. This CDR3 spans 13 amino acids. CDR1 MNHNS and CDR2 SASEGT come from the germline V gene. CDR3 sequence: CASSTDRGYEQYF. The DNA of the CDR3 is TGTGCCAGCAGTACGGACAGGGGCTACGAGCAGTACTTC.

This clonotype occurred many times. The V and J genes are TRBV13 and TRBJ2-1, with 12 bases fitting TRBD2. The CDR3 totals 18 residues. CDR1 PRHDT and CDR2 FYEKMQ come from the germline V gene (reference sequence). The junction had 12 bases not matched to a gene; V was cut back by 5 bases and J by 4 bases. CDR3 protein: CASSPGGTSGLEYNEQFF. The CDR3 coding sequence is TGTGCCAGCAGCCCGGGGGGGACTAGCGGGTTAGAGTACAATGAGCAGTTCTTC.

This clonotype was recorded at least ten times. The DNA of the CDR3 is TGTGGGGGGGGAGGTGAAAATAATTCACCCCTCCACTTT. It yields the protein CGGGGENNSPLHF. The V gene is TRBV6-1, the J gene TRBJ1-6; tentatively, D is TRBD1 (5 bases). CDR1 and CDR2 from the germline V gene are MNHNS and SASEGT. The CDR3 is 13 residues long.